The 6 T cell receptor beta chains below all came from one sample that was sequenced in a study of blood T cell repertoires in COVID-19. Repertoires were generated with immunoSEQ multiplex PCR, while TCRdb's copy carries only in-frame clones and drops some. The repertoire holds a few hundred thousand clones, with roughly nine tenths as singletons. Sequencing was performed on PBMCs or T cells enriched from blood (not recorded which). Every receptor here comes from a woman aged 40 to 50 who had been exposed to COVID-19.

This clone appeared once. This sequence joins TRBV7-9 and TRBJ2-1; D is perhaps TRBD1 (5 bases). The CDR3 loop spans 15 amino acids. Germline CDR1 is SEHNR and CDR2 is FQNEAQ (reference sequence). Trimming removed 4 bases at V and 4 bases at J, with 14 bases between. CDR3 protein: CASSSKNTGYNEQFF. The CDR3 region has the DNA TGTGCCAGCAGCTCGAAGAATACAGGATACAATGAGCAGTTCTTC.

The chain couples TRBV14 to TRBJ1-1; 8 nucleotides agree with TRBD1. Germline V gives CDR1 SGHDN, CDR2 FVKESK. The CDR3 spans 15 residues. J was trimmed by 0 bases and V by 5 bases; bases with no gene match: 5. CDR3 DNA: TGTGCCAGCAGCGACCGACAGGGGTTGAACACTGAAGCTTTCTTT. This encodes CASSDRQGLNTEAFF.

The rearrangement joins TRBV9 to TRBJ2-1; D uncertain. This CDR3 contains 16 residues. Germline V lookup: CDR1 SGDLS, CDR2 YYNGEE. V was pared by 0 bases and J by 0 bases, with 10 bases between. CDR3 region: CASSVDPPSSYNEQFF. DNA of the CDR3: TGTGCCAGCAGCGTAGACCCCCCTAGCTCCTACAATGAGCAGTTCTTC.

The chain combines TRBV3-1 (or the pseudogene TRBV3-2) with TRBJ2-4, with a tentative D call TRBD1 (6 bases). The germline V gene encodes CDR1 LGHDT and CDR2 YNNKEL (reference sequence). V lost 3 bases and J 1 base, leaving 13 bases between the germline ends. The CDR3 has 16 residues. In DNA form, the CDR3 reads TGTGCCAGCAGCCATGGAAGTAGGGGGGCCAAAAACATTCAGTACTTC. Its translation is CASSHGSRGAKNIQYF.

This rearrangement joins TRBV7-2 to TRBJ1-2; D perhaps matches TRBD1 (6 bases). Germline lookup yields CDR1 SGHTA and CDR2 FQGNSA. The CDR3 contains 16 residues. The V gene lost 5 bases and the J gene lost 2 bases, with 18 bases spanning the gap. The CDR3 region has the DNA TGTGCCAGCAGCCTTCAGACCACAACAGGGAACTATGGCTACACCTTC. Its translation: CASSLQTTTGNYGYTF.

V is TRBV7-9 and J is TRBJ2-3; the D gene is possibly TRBD2 (5 bases). The V end lost 4 bases, the J end lost 6 bases, and 17 bases lay between the germline ends. CDR3 length: 15 amino acids. Germline loops: CDR1 SEHNR, CDR2 FQNEAQ (reference sequence). The CDR3 nucleotides read TGTGCCAGCAGCTCTCGATTAGCGACCACGGATACGCAGTATTTT. Translation: CASSSRLATTDTQYF.